What follows are 5 T cell receptor beta chains derived from one specimen sequenced in a study of cytomegalovirus exposure and HLA in healthy donors. Researchers ran the PCR with 60 Vbeta and 13 Jbeta primers. Sequenced by immunoSEQ multiplex PCR; TCRdb stores in-frame clones only, minus some. The table includes 200,000 to 250,000 clones, more than 60% detected once. The sequenced sample was PBMCs. The source of these receptors is a woman aged 60-70 years in good health and CMV-seropositive.

V usage is TRBV25-1 and J usage is TRBJ1-2, with TRBD1 matching over 8 bases. V was clipped by 8 bases and J by 8 bases; unmatched bases: 13. The CDR3 is made up of 14 amino acids. Germline V gives CDR1 MGHDK, CDR2 SYGVNS. CDR3 bases: TGTGCCAGCCGCCAAGACCAGGGGGCGTTCGGCTACACCTTC. Protein: CASRQDQGAFGYTF.

The J gene is TRBJ1-4, the V gene TRBV6-1, with 7 nucleotides matching TRBD1. Losses at the gene ends were 3 bases for V and 4 bases for J; bases not matched to a gene: 5. This CDR3 is built from 15 residues. The germline V gene encodes CDR1 MNHNS and CDR2 SASEGT. The CDR3, as DNA: TGTGCCAGCAGTGATCCGGGACAGAGTAATGAAAAACTGTTTTTT. Translated, it gives CASSDPGQSNEKLFF.

The chain has TRBV2 and TRBJ1-4, with 7 bases that match TRBD1. CDR3 length: 14 amino acids. The V gene end was trimmed by 8 bases and the J gene end by 4 bases; junction bases not matched to a gene: 7. Per germline, CDR1 SNHLY and CDR2 FYNNEI. Here the CDR3 reads CASGGGTVNEKLFF. The DNA of the CDR3 is TGTGCCAGCGGTGGCGGGACAGTTAATGAAAAACTGTTTTTT.

This clone was seen a handful of times. CDR3 region: CASSVGTFPEADTQYF. In DNA, the CDR3 is TGTGCCAGCAGCGTCGGGACTTTCCCTGAGGCAGATACGCAGTATTTT. This chain links TRBV9 with TRBJ2-3, with TRBD2 as a possible D gene (6 bases). The germline V gene has CDR1 SGDLS and CDR2 YYNGEE. This CDR3 contains 16 residues. V was pared by 2 bases and J by 4 bases, with 17 bases between.

The chain recombines TRBV6-1 with TRBJ1-5; weak D call: TRBD1 (6 bases). Germline CDR1 MNHNS, CDR2 SASEGT. Between the trimmed V and J ends, which lost 1 base and 3 bases, there was a span of 16 bases. This CDR3 spans 17 amino acids. The CDR3 is CASSEVGRGYDNQPQHF. The CDR3 DNA reads TGTGCCAGCAGTGAAGTAGGCAGGGGTTATGACAATCAGCCCCAGCATTTT.